The subject of this entry is one T cell receptor (beta chain). This CDR3 contains 12 residues. The V gene's germline CDR1 is SGDLS and CDR2 YYNGEE. Between the trimmed V and J ends, which lost 7 bases and 8 bases, there was a span of 15 bases. This specimen comes from a study of blood T cell repertoires in COVID-19. Sequencing used immunoSEQ multiplex PCR; TCRdb keeps in-frame clones, though not all of them. The table shows some 190,000 clones, with 88% occurring only once. This TCR came from a man aged 18 to 35 with active or convalescent COVID-19. The sample was peripheral blood. The J gene is TRBJ1-2, the V gene TRBV9; D gene uncertain. The CDR3 region has the DNA TGTGCCAGCGGTGGAGGGTTGAGCGGCTACACCTTC. It encodes CASGGGLSGYTF.